This T cell receptor beta chain was captured by sequencing in a study of cytomegalovirus exposure and HLA in healthy donors. Across the study: Early on, a data release was issued that held 65 million to 100 million unique TCRs from HLA-typed donors.

This PCR relied on a set of 60 Vbeta primers and 13 Jbeta primers. Assay: immunoSEQ multiplex PCR; the TCRdb copy retains only in-frame clones and omits some. The data show approximately 220,000 clones, with more than 60% seen just once and 0.22% held by the top ten. General observations from the study: Researchers catalogued 160 or so TCR beta chains as cytomegalovirus-associated. Sequencing likely generated an artifact that appeared as a cluster of highly shared sequence variants. Analyses of presence and absence presupposed an approximately uniform sequencing depth across donors.

Worth noting for this clone: Its antigen is currently unknown.

The receptor comes from a girl aged 2 to 10 in good health and CMV-seronegative. The source material was PBMCs.

The CDR3 loop reads CSGGTLLTDTQYF. The CDR3 DNA follows: TGCAGCGGAGGGACACTACTCACAGATACGCAGTATTTT. The chain is built from TRBV29-1 and TRBJ2-3; D may be TRBD1 (6 bases). Germline lookup yields CDR1 SQVTM and CDR2 ANQGSEA. V was cut by 7 bases and J by 2 bases, with 13 bases left in between. CDR3 size: 13 residues.